Each of the 5 T cell receptor beta chains below was sequenced from the same sample in a study of T cell responses to AZD1222 COVID-19 vaccine. Produced via immunoSEQ multiplex PCR; TCRdb's table is partial and in-frame only. The table includes roughly 130,000 clones, about 91% detected once. The sequences come from peripheral blood, collected on day 0 of AZD1222 vaccination. These receptors were obtained from an adult in good health.

V is TRBV7-6 and J is TRBJ1-5; D may be TRBD1 (5 bases). Per the germline V gene, CDR1 is SGHVS and CDR2 is FNYEAQ. Trimming took 5 bases from V and 1 from J, leaving 12 bases between them. This CDR3 region has 15 residues. CDR3 DNA: TGTGCCAGCAGCCCCGTGGCAGGGAGCAATCAGCCCCAGCATTTT. It translates to CASSPVAGSNQPQHF.

V and J are TRBV2 and TRBJ2-3; no reliable D call. This CDR3 has 12 residues. Germline V gene sequence: CDR1 SNHLY, CDR2 FYNNEI. V lost 6 bases and J lost 4, with 8 bases in between. The CDR3 DNA reads as TGTGCCAGCAGGACCTGGTCAGATACGCAGTATTTT. Protein: CASRTWSDTQYF.

The CDR3, as DNA: TGTGCCAGCAGCAAATGCTACGGTCGGTCACAATACAATGAGCAGTTCTTC. Protein product: CASSKCYGRSQYNEQFF. The chain links TRBV21-1 to TRBJ2-1. TRBV21-1 is listed as a pseudogene. This CDR3 has 17 amino acids.

The CDR3 loop is CASAETGGGAVDTQYF. CDR3 DNA: TGTGCCAGCGCCGAGACAGGCGGGGGGGCGGTAGATACGCAGTATTTT. The gene calls are TRBV6-4 and TRBJ2-3; TRBD2 matches 9 bases. Germline V gene lookup returns CDR1 MRHNA and CDR2 SNTAGT. V was clipped by 8 bases and J by 5 bases; unmatched bases: 14. CDR3 length: 16 amino acids.

This sequence joins TRBV11-3 and TRBJ1-1, with D tentatively TRBD1 (6 bases). CDR3 length: 13 amino acids. The V gene's germline CDR1 is SGHNT and CDR2 YENEEA. Trimming shortened V by 4 bases and J by 0 bases, and 6 bases separated the two germline ends. The CDR3 bases are TGTGCCAGCAGCTCAGGGGTGAACACTGAAGCTTTCTTT. It translates to CASSSGVNTEAFF.